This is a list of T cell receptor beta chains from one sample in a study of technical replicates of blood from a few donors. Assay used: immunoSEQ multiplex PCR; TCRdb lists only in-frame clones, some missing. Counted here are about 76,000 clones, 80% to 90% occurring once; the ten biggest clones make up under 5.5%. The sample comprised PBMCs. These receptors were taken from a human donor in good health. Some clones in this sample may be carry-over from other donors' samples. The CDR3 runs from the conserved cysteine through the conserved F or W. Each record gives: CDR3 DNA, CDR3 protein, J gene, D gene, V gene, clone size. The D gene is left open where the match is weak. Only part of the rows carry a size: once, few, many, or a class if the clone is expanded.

CDR3 DNA: TGTGCCAGCAGTGAGGGCGTGGGACTAACCTACAATGAGCAGTTCTTC
CDR3 protein: CASSEGVGLTYNEQFF
J gene: TRBJ2-1
D gene: TRBD2
V gene: TRBV2
clone size: NA

CDR3 DNA: TGCGCCAGCAGCCAACGCCTGGTTCAGCGCCTAAGCACAGATACGCAGTATTTT
CDR3 protein: CASSQRLVQRLSTDTQYF
J gene: TRBJ2-3
D gene: NA
V gene: TRBV4-1
clone size: NA

CDR3 DNA: TGTGCCAGCAGCTTAGCTTTGACAGGGTCTGAAGCTTTCTTT
CDR3 protein: CASSLALTGSEAFF
J gene: TRBJ1-1
D gene: TRBD1
V gene: TRBV7-6
clone size: NA

CDR3 DNA: TGTGCCATAGCTAACAACCCGGGACTAGCGGGAGTCGAGCAGTACTTC
CDR3 protein: CAIANNPGLAGVEQYF
J gene: TRBJ2-7
D gene: TRBD2
V gene: TRBV10-3
clone size: NA

CDR3 DNA: TGTGCCAGCAGTTACTGGACAGGGGGTCTTACCGGGGAGCTGTTTTTT
CDR3 protein: CASSYWTGGLTGELFF
J gene: TRBJ2-2
D gene: TRBD1
V gene: TRBV6-5
clone size: NA

CDR3 DNA: TGCGCCAGCAGCTTAGGGACAGGGGGTGCTGAAGCTTTCTTT
CDR3 protein: CASSLGTGGAEAFF
J gene: TRBJ1-1
D gene: TRBD1
V gene: TRBV4-1
clone size: large

CDR3 DNA: TGTGCTAGTGGTTCCACTTGGTCTAATGAAAAACTGTTTTTT
CDR3 protein: CASGSTWSNEKLFF
J gene: TRBJ1-4
D gene: NA
V gene: TRBV12-5
clone size: once

CDR3 DNA: TGTGCCAGCGAATCGCTCCTCTCTAGTCATGGCTACACCTTC
CDR3 protein: CASESLLSSHGYTF
J gene: TRBJ1-2
D gene: NA
V gene: TRBV28
clone size: NA

CDR3 DNA: TGTGCCAGCAGTTTAACAGGGGGCAGGTCTAATGAAAAACTGTTTTTT
CDR3 protein: CASSLTGGRSNEKLFF
J gene: TRBJ1-4
D gene: TRBD1
V gene: TRBV6-5
clone size: NA

CDR3 DNA: TGTGCCAGCAGCTACGTCGGAGGGGGCAATCAGCCCCAGCATTTT
CDR3 protein: CASSYVGGGNQPQHF
J gene: TRBJ1-5
D gene: NA
V gene: TRBV7-2
clone size: NA